This T cell receptor (beta chain) was captured in a study of shared clonotypes between healthy human individuals. This CDR3 is 15 amino acids long. Trimming removed 2 bases from V and 9 bases from J, with 17 bases in between. Per the germline V gene, CDR1 is SGHVS and CDR2 is FQNEAQ. A word on this clone: Its antigen is unknown.

TCRdb keeps only in-frame clones here, not all; method: immunoSEQ multiplex PCR. The table shows roughly 810,000 clones, with around 96% occurring only once. The naive CD8 population came from CD45RO-negative cells selected for CCR7, without terminally differentiated effector memory CD45RA+ cells. Broader study findings: Richness estimates generally favored naive over memory subsets. Exclusively blood specimens were collected; tissue repertoires likely differ.

The chain is built from TRBV7-8 and TRBJ2-1, with D possibly matching TRBD1 (6 bases). Material for sequencing was naive CD8+ T cells sorted from blood. This TCR came from a man aged 25-45 years in good health. The CDR3 protein is CASSLIDGLQGEQFF. CDR3 DNA: TGTGCCAGCAGCTTAATTGACGGTCTACAGGGTGAGCAGTTCTTC.